A selection of T cell receptor beta chains follows, all from one sample in a study of blood T cell repertoires in COVID-19. Data came from immunoSEQ multiplex PCR; TCRdb stores just in-frame clones and leaves some out. The repertoire holds 15,000 to 20,000 clones, with 86% as singletons. The sequenced material came from peripheral blood. These receptors originate from a man aged 70-80 years with acute or convalescent COVID-19. Both conserved end residues are part of each CDR3. A D gene is named only where the DNA matches it firmly. Rows give clone size only sometimes, using once, few, many, or a class for an expanded clone.

CDR3 DNA: TGTGCCAGCAGTGAAGCGCAGGCTCGGGAGCAGTTCTTC; CDR3 protein: CASSEAQAREQFF; V gene: TRBV6-1; D gene: -; clone size: once; J gene: TRBJ2-1
CDR3 DNA: TGTGCCAGCAGCCTGTACTGGGGACAGGGCCTCGGGGAGCTGTTTTTT; CDR3 protein: CASSLYWGQGLGELFF; V gene: TRBV5-6; D gene: TRBD1; clone size: -; J gene: TRBJ2-2
CDR3 DNA: TGTGCCAGCAGCATTTTGCGGGACAGCTCTTTGAACACTGAAGCTTTCTTT; CDR3 protein: CASSILRDSSLNTEAFF; V gene: TRBV21-1; D gene: -; clone size: -; J gene: TRBJ1-1
CDR3 DNA: TGTGCCAGCAGTTTAAGGGAGGGTCAGCCCCAGCATTTT; CDR3 protein: CASSLREGQPQHF; V gene: TRBV12-3/TRBV12-4; D gene: -; clone size: once; J gene: TRBJ1-5
CDR3 DNA: TGTGCCAGCAGTTATTGGGAGGGTAACCCTGAAGCTTTCTTT; CDR3 protein: CASSYWEGNPEAFF; V gene: TRBV6-2/TRBV6-3; D gene: -; clone size: -; J gene: TRBJ1-1
CDR3 DNA: TGTGCCAGCAGCCCCATGGGACTCTCCTACAATGAGCAGTTCTTC; CDR3 protein: CASSPMGLSYNEQFF; V gene: TRBV5-5; D gene: -; clone size: -; J gene: TRBJ2-1
CDR3 DNA: TGTGCCAGCAGCGCCGGACAGTATGGCTACACCTTC; CDR3 protein: CASSAGQYGYTF; V gene: TRBV6-2/TRBV6-3; D gene: -; clone size: few; J gene: TRBJ1-2
CDR3 DNA: TGTGCCAGCAGCCCCTTGATAGCGCAGAACACCGGGGAGCTGTTTTTT; CDR3 protein: CASSPLIAQNTGELFF; V gene: TRBV7-3; D gene: -; clone size: few; J gene: TRBJ2-2
CDR3 DNA: TGTGCCAGCAGCGTAGGGAGCTCCCCTAATTCACCCCTCCACTTT; CDR3 protein: CASSVGSSPNSPLHF; V gene: TRBV9; D gene: -; clone size: -; J gene: TRBJ1-6
CDR3 DNA: TGTGCCAGCAGCTTAGACGGACTGTTAAATTCACCCCTCCACTTT; CDR3 protein: CASSLDGLLNSPLHF; V gene: TRBV7-3; D gene: -; clone size: -; J gene: TRBJ1-6
CDR3 DNA: TGCGCCAGCAGCTGGGGACAGACGAACACTGAAGCTTTCTTT; CDR3 protein: CASSWGQTNTEAFF; V gene: TRBV5-1; D gene: TRBD1; clone size: -; J gene: TRBJ1-1
CDR3 DNA: TGTGCCAGCAGGGACGAGGGTAACTATGGCTACACCTTC; CDR3 protein: CASRDEGNYGYTF; V gene: TRBV12-3/TRBV12-4; D gene: -; clone size: -; J gene: TRBJ1-2
CDR3 DNA: TGTGCCAGCAGCTCCAGTGAATTAGGCTACACCTTC; CDR3 protein: CASSSSELGYTF; V gene: TRBV7-9; D gene: -; clone size: -; J gene: TRBJ1-2
CDR3 DNA: TGTGCCAGCAGCTCAGATTACAGGCAAGAGACCCAGTACTTC; CDR3 protein: CASSSDYRQETQYF; V gene: TRBV4-2; D gene: -; clone size: -; J gene: TRBJ2-5
CDR3 DNA: TGTGCCAGCTCGGGCGGGACTAGCGGGAGCACAGATACGCAGTATTTT; CDR3 protein: CASSGGTSGSTDTQYF; V gene: TRBV18; D gene: TRBD2; clone size: -; J gene: TRBJ2-3
CDR3 DNA: TGTGCCAGCACGGCGGAGAACACCGGGGAGCTGTTTTTT; CDR3 protein: CASTAENTGELFF; V gene: TRBV2; D gene: -; clone size: -; J gene: TRBJ2-2
CDR3 DNA: TGTGCCTCCGCCGGGACTAGCGGGAGGGGAACTGGCACAGATACGCAGTATTTT; CDR3 protein: CASAGTSGRGTGTDTQYF; V gene: TRBV27; D gene: TRBD2; clone size: -; J gene: TRBJ2-3
CDR3 DNA: TGTGCCAGCAGCTTACAGGGGGTCGACATGACCGGGGAGCTGTTTTTT; CDR3 protein: CASSLQGVDMTGELFF; V gene: TRBV7-3; D gene: TRBD1; clone size: -; J gene: TRBJ2-2
CDR3 DNA: TGTGCCAGCAGCTTAATAAGTAGCTACGAGCAGTACTTC; CDR3 protein: CASSLISSYEQYF; V gene: TRBV7-3; D gene: -; clone size: -; J gene: TRBJ2-7
CDR3 DNA: TGTGCCAGCAGCTTAGGCCGTCCGGGGACTAGCGGGAGCCCCCAGTACTTC; CDR3 protein: CASSLGRPGTSGSPQYF; V gene: TRBV13; D gene: TRBD2; clone size: -; J gene: TRBJ2-5
CDR3 DNA: TGTGCCAGCAGTTCCCACCAGGGGGCGAGGTATGGCTACACCTTC; CDR3 protein: CASSSHQGARYGYTF; V gene: TRBV6-4; D gene: TRBD1; clone size: -; J gene: TRBJ1-2
CDR3 DNA: TGTGCCAGCAGCTCGGGACTACCCGTAAGCACAGATACGCAGTATTTT; CDR3 protein: CASSSGLPVSTDTQYF; V gene: TRBV7-3; D gene: TRBD2; clone size: -; J gene: TRBJ2-3
CDR3 DNA: TGTGCCAGCAGCGGAACCGGGACAGGGGGAACCGGGGAGCTGTTTTTT; CDR3 protein: CASSGTGTGGTGELFF; V gene: TRBV5-4; D gene: TRBD1; clone size: -; J gene: TRBJ2-2
CDR3 DNA: TGTGCCAGCAGCATTACAGGGGGCGCGTGGGGCTACACCTTC; CDR3 protein: CASSITGGAWGYTF; V gene: TRBV7-8; D gene: TRBD1; clone size: -; J gene: TRBJ1-2
CDR3 DNA: TGTGCCACCAGTGAGGGCGGGAGAACGCATGAGCAGTTCTTC; CDR3 protein: CATSEGGRTHEQFF; V gene: TRBV24-1; D gene: TRBD2; clone size: -; J gene: TRBJ2-1
CDR3 DNA: TGCAGTGCTAGTGAACTGGGACTAGCGGAGCAGTTCTTC; CDR3 protein: CSASELGLAEQFF; V gene: TRBV20-1; D gene: TRBD2; clone size: -; J gene: TRBJ2-1
CDR3 DNA: TGTGCCAGCAGTTCACAGGGTCCCACAGATACGCAGTATTTT; CDR3 protein: CASSSQGPTDTQYF; V gene: TRBV27; D gene: -; clone size: -; J gene: TRBJ2-3
CDR3 DNA: TGTGCCAGCAGCCCCTTAGCGGGAGGCGACTACAATGAGCAGTTCTTC; CDR3 protein: CASSPLAGGDYNEQFF; V gene: TRBV2; D gene: TRBD2; clone size: -; J gene: TRBJ2-1
CDR3 DNA: TGTGCCAGCAGCCGTAGTCCCAAAAACATTCAGTACTTC; CDR3 protein: CASSRSPKNIQYF; V gene: TRBV7-9; D gene: -; clone size: -; J gene: TRBJ2-4
CDR3 DNA: TGCGCCAGCAGCGACGGGACACGGCTGTCCTATGGCTACACCTTC; CDR3 protein: CASSDGTRLSYGYTF; V gene: TRBV5-1; D gene: -; clone size: -; J gene: TRBJ1-2
CDR3 DNA: TGTGCCAGCAGCCAACTTTTCCCGGGACAGGTTAATTCACCCCTCCACTTT; CDR3 protein: CASSQLFPGQVNSPLHF; V gene: TRBV3-1/TRBV3-2; D gene: TRBD1; clone size: -; J gene: TRBJ1-6
CDR3 DNA: TGTGCCAGCGCCGGGACTTCGGGATCACCCCTCCACTTT; CDR3 protein: CASAGTSGSPLHF; V gene: TRBV7-3; D gene: -; clone size: -; J gene: TRBJ1-6
CDR3 DNA: TGTGCCAGCAGTGTAATACATGACTACGAGCAGTACTTC; CDR3 protein: CASSVIHDYEQYF; V gene: TRBV25-1; D gene: -; clone size: -; J gene: TRBJ2-7
CDR3 DNA: TGTGCCAGTACCAATCACAGGGAAAGTAATGGCTACACCTTC; CDR3 protein: CASTNHRESNGYTF; V gene: TRBV19; D gene: -; clone size: -; J gene: TRBJ1-2
CDR3 DNA: TGTGCCAGCAGTGACTCGGGACCCGGGGGTAGCAATCAGCCCCAGCATTTT; CDR3 protein: CASSDSGPGGSNQPQHF; V gene: TRBV6-4; D gene: -; clone size: -; J gene: TRBJ1-5
CDR3 DNA: TGTGCCAGCAGCCATAGATACAGTTATCAGCCCCAGCATTTT; CDR3 protein: CASSHRYSYQPQHF; V gene: TRBV5-5; D gene: -; clone size: -; J gene: TRBJ1-5
CDR3 DNA: TGTGCCAGCACCTCACCTTCGAGGGAGAACACTGAAGCTTTCTTT; CDR3 protein: CASTSPSRENTEAFF; V gene: TRBV5-4; D gene: -; clone size: once; J gene: TRBJ1-1
CDR3 DNA: TGTGCCAGCAGCCAATACGGAGAGACCCAGTACTTC; CDR3 protein: CASSQYGETQYF; V gene: TRBV2; D gene: -; clone size: -; J gene: TRBJ2-5
CDR3 DNA: TGTGCCAGCAGCTTAAAGGGGGACAGGGATAATGAGCAGTTCTTC; CDR3 protein: CASSLKGDRDNEQFF; V gene: TRBV7-8; D gene: TRBD1; clone size: -; J gene: TRBJ2-1
CDR3 DNA: TGTGCCAGCAGGACGAACAAGGGGAGGGACAATGAGCAGTTCTTC; CDR3 protein: CASRTNKGRDNEQFF; V gene: TRBV2; D gene: TRBD2; clone size: -; J gene: TRBJ2-1
CDR3 DNA: TGTGCCAGCAGCTCGGACAGGGCCGGGGCCAACGTCCTGACTTTC; CDR3 protein: CASSSDRAGANVLTF; V gene: TRBV7-9; D gene: TRBD1; clone size: once; J gene: TRBJ2-6
CDR3 DNA: TGTGCCAGCAGTGAGATGCAGGTATGGACTGAAGCTTTCTTT; CDR3 protein: CASSEMQVWTEAFF; V gene: TRBV2; D gene: -; clone size: -; J gene: TRBJ1-1
CDR3 DNA: TGCGCCAGCAGCTTGGCATCTAGCGGGAGGGGAGAGACCCAGTACTTC; CDR3 protein: CASSLASSGRGETQYF; V gene: TRBV5-1; D gene: TRBD2; clone size: few; J gene: TRBJ2-5
CDR3 DNA: TGCGCCAGCAGCCAAGTGAGGGACAGGGGGCTTTCCTACGAGCAGTACTTC; CDR3 protein: CASSQVRDRGLSYEQYF; V gene: TRBV4-3; D gene: TRBD1; clone size: -; J gene: TRBJ2-7
CDR3 DNA: TGCGCCAGCGGCAGACAGGGTAAAGCTGGAAACACCATATATTTT; CDR3 protein: CASGRQGKAGNTIYF; V gene: TRBV10-2; D gene: TRBD1; clone size: -; J gene: TRBJ1-3
CDR3 DNA: TGTGCCAGCTCAAGCGGTAGCAATCAGCCCCAGCATTTT; CDR3 protein: CASSSGSNQPQHF; V gene: TRBV18; D gene: -; clone size: -; J gene: TRBJ1-5
CDR3 DNA: TGTGCCAGCAGGACGGGACTAGCGATTGGGGAGCTGTTTTTT; CDR3 protein: CASRTGLAIGELFF; V gene: TRBV9; D gene: TRBD2; clone size: few; J gene: TRBJ2-2